A single sample gave rise to the 24 T cell receptor beta chains below, sequenced in a study of blood T cells in healthy people across ages. The authors ran a second PCR of about 7 to 11 cycles using a sample-barcoded 5' primer and a J-beta primer mix. From the 5' RACE reads, TCRdb called clonotypes with MiXCR, one entry per CDR3 protein. The sample has about 1.4 million distinct CDR3 sequences, approximately 60% seen once. Sequenced material: blood. The receptors derive from a man younger than 35 in good health.

The gene calls are TRBV3-1 and TRBJ2-7, with no clear D. Looked up from germline, CDR1 is LGHDT and CDR2 is YNNKEL (reference sequence). The CDR3 covers 14 residues. Trimming pared 0 bases from V and 0 bases from J, leaving 6 bases between. The CDR3 DNA follows: TGTGCCAGCAGCCAAGACAGGTACTCCTACGAGCAGTACTTC. Protein sequence: CASSQDRYSYEQYF.

V is TRBV7-9 and J is TRBJ2-5; maybe TRBD2 (6 bases). The germline V and J ends were trimmed by 8 bases and 11 bases, with 21 bases remaining between them. Germline V CDR1 and CDR2: SEHNR, FQNEAQ (reference sequence). CDR3 length: 13 amino acids. The CDR3 DNA is TGTGCCAGCCGTCGGGACTCCGAAAATGAGCAGTACTTC. Residues: CASRRDSENEQYF.

V and J are TRBV29-1 and TRBJ2-7, with D perhaps given as TRBD1 or TRBD2 (7 bases each). Per the germline V gene, CDR1 is SQVTM and CDR2 is ANQGSEA. The CDR3 consists of 15 residues. V lost 0 bases to trimming and J lost 3 bases, with 15 bases between them. The DNA for the CDR3 is TGCAGCGTTGAAGACAGGGGGGAGGGGAACTACGAGCAGTACTTC. Its protein product is CSVEDRGEGNYEQYF.

Concerning this clonotype itself: At one boundary the junction diverges from the germline segment, which might be a read error. The chain employs TRBV9 and TRBJ1-5; D might be TRBD1 (6 bases). The germline V gene has CDR1 SGDLS and CDR2 YYNGEE. The CDR3 sequence is 14 residues long. CDR3 in DNA: TGTGCCAGCAGCGTCACGGACAGCAGTCAGCCCCAGCATTTT. This encodes CASSVTDSSQPQHF.

V and J are TRBV11-2 and TRBJ1-5; D not resolved. Germline lookup yields CDR1 SGHAT and CDR2 FQNNGV. Trimming cost V 1 base and J 4 bases, with 11 bases left between them. The CDR3 is made up of 15 amino acids. The CDR3 nucleotides read TGTGCCAGCAGCTTAGGGCAAGGTACTAATCAGCCCCAGCATTTT. It specifies CASSLGQGTNQPQHF.

This chain uses TRBV29-1 with TRBJ2-7; TRBD1 agrees at 10 bases. This CDR3 contains 16 residues. J gave up 0 bases and V 6 bases, and 11 bases lay outside the gene matches. Germline assignment: CDR1 SQVTM and CDR2 ANQGSEA. The CDR3 region has the DNA TGCAGCGTCCGGGACAGGGGACTGGGTAGCTCCTACGAGCAGTACTTC. It yields the protein CSVRDRGLGSSYEQYF.

The gene calls are TRBV25-1 and TRBJ2-4; D may match TRBD1 or TRBD2 (5 bases each). CDR1 and CDR2 from the germline V gene are MGHDK and SYGVNS. V was shortened by 3 bases and J by 7 bases, with 13 bases between the two germline ends. The CDR3 has 14 amino acids. CDR3 region: CASSETTEGNIQYF. Here the CDR3 DNA reads TGTGCCAGCAGTGAGACAACCGAGGGGAACATTCAGTACTTC.

The chain has TRBV5-5 and TRBJ1-1, with D perhaps TRBD1 (5 bases). V was shortened by 2 bases and J by 1 base, with 12 bases between the two germline ends. The CDR3 is 15 residues long. Germline CDR1 SGHKS, CDR2 YYEKEE (reference sequence). This CDR3 reads CASSFGGFANTEAFF. CDR3 DNA sequence: TGTGCCAGCAGCTTTGGGGGGTTCGCGAACACTGAAGCTTTCTTT. The variable domain in full, completed from reference TRBV5-5 and TRBJ1-1, reads DAGVTQSPTHLIKTRGQQVTLRCSPISGHKSVSWYQQVLGQGPQFIFQYYEKEERGRGNFPDRFSARQFPNYSSELNVNALLLGDSALYLCASSFGGFANTEAFFGQGTRLTVV.

The chain combines TRBV20-1 with TRBJ2-1, with 8 bases identical to TRBD2. CDR1 is DFQATT and CDR2 is SNEGSKA in the germline V gene (reference sequence). The V gene end was trimmed by 5 bases and the J gene end by 8 bases; junction bases not matched to a gene: 8. This CDR3 spans 13 amino acids. In DNA, the CDR3 is TGCAGTGCTCACCCGGGACTAGTATATGAGCAGTTCTTC. Protein: CSAHPGLVYEQFF.

The rearrangement uses TRBV20-1 and TRBJ2-7; the D gene is possibly TRBD2 (5 bases). Germline V gene data show CDR1 as DFQATT and CDR2 as SNEGSKA (reference sequence). V was shortened by 4 bases and J by 3 bases, with 13 bases between the two germline ends. CDR3 length equals 13 residues. The CDR3 coding sequence is TGCAGTGCTACTCAGCCCCGGGGCTACGAGCAGTACTTC. It yields the protein CSATQPRGYEQYF.

Concerning this clonotype: Germline and junction disagree at one end, which may indicate a read error. The V gene is TRBV20-1, the J gene TRBJ2-1; 7 bases agree with TRBD2. Germline V CDR1 and CDR2: DFQATT, SNEGSKA (reference sequence). The CDR3 extends over 14 amino acids. This chain's CDR3 is CSARAGTSYNEQFF. CDR3 nucleotides: TGCAGTGCGAGAGCGGGGACCTCCTACAATGAGCAGTTCTTC.

The rearrangement links TRBV30 to TRBJ2-4; 7 bases agree with TRBD2. The J call may be faulty, since TRBJ2-5 better matches the DNA end. Germline lookup yields CDR1 GTSNPN and CDR2 SVGIG (reference sequence). The CDR3 is made up of 14 amino acids. For the CDR3, the DNA is TGTGCCTGGAGTGGCGGGAGATATCAAGAGACCCAGTACTTC. This gives the protein CAWSGGRYQETQYF.

The chain joins TRBV7-2 to TRBJ2-5, with D hard to call. The CDR3 loop spans 14 amino acids. V was pared by 4 bases and J by 1 base, with 10 bases between. Germline-derived CDR1 and CDR2 are SGHTA and FQGNSA. The DNA of the CDR3 is TGTGCCAGCAGCTATACCGGTCCCCAAGAGACCCAGTACTTC. The encoded protein is CASSYTGPQETQYF. The full variable domain, in which reference TRBV7-2 and TRBJ2-5 provide the parts outside the CDR3, is GAGVSQSPSNKVTEKGKDVELRCDPISGHTALYWYRQSLGQGLEFLIYFQGNSAPDKSGLPSDRFSAERTGGSVSTLTIQRTQQEDSAVYLCASSYTGPQETQYFGPGTRLLVL.

This clonotype was detected a few times. The V and J genes are TRBV10-3 and TRBJ2-7, with 9 bases aligning to TRBD1. The germline V gene has CDR1 ENHRY and CDR2 SYGVKD. The CDR3 sequence is 14 residues long. With V trimmed by 6 bases and J by 7 bases, 10 bases remained unmatched. The CDR3 spells CAISQTGGQAEQYF. DNA of the CDR3: TGTGCCATCAGCCAAACAGGGGGCCAGGCGGAGCAGTACTTC.

This clonotype was seen a single time. This chain connects TRBV25-1 to TRBJ2-1; no reliable D call. The J call is in doubt because the DNA end fits TRBJ2-7 better. Per germline, CDR1 MGHDK and CDR2 SYGVNS. This CDR3 region has 15 residues. Written as DNA, the CDR3 is TGTGCCAGCAGTGAATCTCTACTACCCTACTACGAGCAGTACTTC. Protein product: CASSESLLPYYEQYF.

This clonotype was detected only a few times. The V gene is TRBV6-6, the J gene TRBJ1-5; D possibly corresponds to TRBD1 (5 bases). Germline lookup yields CDR1 MNHNY and CDR2 SVGAGI (reference sequence). This CDR3 comprises 14 residues. Trimming shortened V by 4 bases and J by 5 bases, and 12 bases separated the two germline ends. The CDR3 nucleotides are TGTGCCAGCAGTTGGACAAAAGGGTATCAGCCCCAGCATTTT. Its protein is CASSWTKGYQPQHF.

This clonotype was counted once. The chain carries TRBV5-1 and TRBJ2-5; the D gene is possibly TRBD2 (5 bases). Between the trimmed V and J ends, which lost 0 bases and 6 bases, there was a span of 24 bases. This CDR3 region has 18 residues. The germline V gene has CDR1 SGHRS and CDR2 YFSETQ. CDR3 protein: CASSLGRSGGLYLQTQYF. Here the CDR3 DNA reads TGCGCCAGCAGCTTGGGCCGGTCCGGAGGACTTTATTTGCAGACCCAGTACTTC.

This clonotype was observed a handful of times. V gene TRBV5-5 combines with J gene TRBJ1-6; 9 nucleotides align to TRBD1. Germline assignment: CDR1 SGHKS and CDR2 YYEKEE (reference sequence). This CDR3 region has 15 residues. After removal of 1 base from V and 8 bases from J, the junction contained 4 bases not matched to a gene. In DNA form, the CDR3 reads TGTGCCAGCAGCTTGCGGGACAGGGTGGATTCACCCCTCCACTTT. Its translation: CASSLRDRVDSPLHF.

The chain employs TRBV12-3 or TRBV12-4 and TRBJ2-3, with 10 bases aligning to TRBD1. CDR3 length equals 17 residues. Trimming at V came to 6 bases and at J to 8 bases, leaving 17 bases not matched to a gene. CDR3 amino acids: CASSNLGDRGQVGTQYF. Written as DNA, the CDR3 is TGTGCCAGCAGCAACTTAGGAGACAGGGGGCAGGTAGGTACGCAGTATTTT.

The chain combines TRBV27 with TRBJ2-1; no reliable D call. Matching the DNA end better, TRBJ2-7 makes the J call doubtful. The CDR3 is 18 residues long. Germline lookup yields CDR1 MNHEY and CDR2 SMNVEV (reference sequence). Here the CDR3 DNA reads TGTGCCAGCAGTTTATCGACGTCCACATTTAGCTCCTACAATGAGCAGTACTTC. This codes for CASSLSTSTFSSYNEQYF.

This clonotype was seen only a few times. The chain employs TRBV6-5 and TRBJ2-5; D remains unclear. CDR3 length: 13 residues. Germline V gene sequence: CDR1 MNHEY, CDR2 SVGAGI. V was trimmed by 6 bases and J by 6 bases, leaving 14 bases between them. CDR3 amino acids: CASSNEGLKTQYF. In DNA, the CDR3 is TGTGCCAGCAGCAACGAAGGATTGAAGACCCAGTACTTC.

The genes are TRBV29-1 and TRBJ2-1, with TRBD2 matching over 9 bases. This CDR3 region has 14 residues. Unmatched junction bases numbered 7, after V lost 6 bases and J lost 4 bases. Germline-derived CDR1 and CDR2 are SQVTM and ANQGSEA. The CDR3 here is CSVGRGGEYNEQFF. CDR3 in DNA: TGCAGCGTGGGGCGGGGGGGCGAATACAATGAGCAGTTCTTC.

The chain links TRBV20-1 to TRBJ2-5, with unresolved D. This CDR3 spans 13 amino acids. Germline V gene data show CDR1 as DFQATT and CDR2 as SNEGSKA (reference sequence). V gave up 3 bases and J gave up 4 bases, with 12 bases separating them. In DNA form, the CDR3 reads TGCAGTGCTAGCCCTTCCAGACTAGAGACCCAGTACTTC. This sequence encodes CSASPSRLETQYF.

The gene calls are TRBV7-6 and TRBJ1-2; 9 bases fit TRBD1. The CDR3 is 12 residues long. Per the germline V gene, CDR1 is SGHVS and CDR2 is FNYEAQ. Trimming cost V 10 bases and J 7 bases; bases outside gene matches: 7. This CDR3 is CATTGQGPGYTF. As DNA, the CDR3 is TGTGCCACCACGGGACAGGGTCCTGGCTACACCTTC.